This T cell receptor (beta chain) was captured by sequencing in a study of siplizumab effects on memory and regulatory T cells. Whole-study findings and limits: Naive T cells, seemingly more diverse than memory cells, seemed major alloresponse contributors. Siplizumab gave mappable alloreactive CD4+ clones an average Treg-derived fraction of 68.8%, against around 30% in controls. Roughly 80-96% of proliferating CD4+ or CD8+ clones defied assignment to a naive or memory phenotype.

In regard to this clone: What it binds is not known.

Here immunoSEQ multiplex PCR was the method, and the copy in TCRdb shows in-frame clones only, minus some. The repertoire holds some 100,000 clones, with nearly 95% as singletons. The sequence came from a human donor in good health. The sample consisted of non-Treg CD4+ T cells sorted from blood.

DNA for the CDR3: TGTGCCAGCAGCTACAGGGACAGTGGCTATGGCTACACCTTC. Its translation is CASSYRDSGYGYTF. V and J are TRBV5-6 and TRBJ1-2, with 7 bases aligning to TRBD1. The CDR3 is 14 residues long. The V segment lost 3 bases and the J segment 4 bases; nucleotides outside the gene matches: 6. The germline CDR1 and CDR2 sequences are SGHDT and YYEEEE.